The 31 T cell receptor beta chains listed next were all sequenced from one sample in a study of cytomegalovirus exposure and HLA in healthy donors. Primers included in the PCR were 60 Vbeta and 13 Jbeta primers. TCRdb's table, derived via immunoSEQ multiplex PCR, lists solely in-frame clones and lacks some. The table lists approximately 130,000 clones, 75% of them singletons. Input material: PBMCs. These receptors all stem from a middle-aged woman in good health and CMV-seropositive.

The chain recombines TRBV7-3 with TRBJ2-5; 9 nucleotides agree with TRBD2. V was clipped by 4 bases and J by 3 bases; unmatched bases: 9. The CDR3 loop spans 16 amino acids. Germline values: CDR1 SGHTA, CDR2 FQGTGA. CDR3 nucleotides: TGTGCCAGCAGCTCACCCCCGGCGGGGGGGAAAGAGACCCAGTACTTC. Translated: CASSSPPAGGKETQYF.

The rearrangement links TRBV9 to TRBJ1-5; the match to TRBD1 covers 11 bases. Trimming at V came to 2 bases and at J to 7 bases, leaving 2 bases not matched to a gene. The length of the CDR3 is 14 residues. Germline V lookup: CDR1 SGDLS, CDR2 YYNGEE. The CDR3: CASSVGQGAQPQHF. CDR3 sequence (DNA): TGTGCCAGCAGCGTTGGACAGGGGGCCCAGCCCCAGCATTTT.

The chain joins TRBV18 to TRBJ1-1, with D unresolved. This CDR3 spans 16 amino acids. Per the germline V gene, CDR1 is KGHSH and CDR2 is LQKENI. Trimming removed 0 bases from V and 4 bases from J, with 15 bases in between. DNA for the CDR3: TGTGCCAGCTCACCACCCCGCGGGTTGCGGGGCACTGAAGCTTTCTTT. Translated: CASSPPRGLRGTEAFF. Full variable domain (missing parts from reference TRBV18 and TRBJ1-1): NAGVMQNPRHLVRRRGQEARLRCSPMKGHSHVYWYRQLPEEGLKFMVYLQKENIIDESGMPKERFSAEFPKEGPSILRIQQVVRGDSAAYFCASSPPRGLRGTEAFFGQGTRLTVV.

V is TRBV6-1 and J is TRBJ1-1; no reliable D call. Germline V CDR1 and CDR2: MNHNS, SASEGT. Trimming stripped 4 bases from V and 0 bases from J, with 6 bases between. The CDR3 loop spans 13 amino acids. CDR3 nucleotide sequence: TGTGCCAGCAGTGCCCTTTTGAACACTGAAGCTTTCTTT. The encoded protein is CASSALLNTEAFF.

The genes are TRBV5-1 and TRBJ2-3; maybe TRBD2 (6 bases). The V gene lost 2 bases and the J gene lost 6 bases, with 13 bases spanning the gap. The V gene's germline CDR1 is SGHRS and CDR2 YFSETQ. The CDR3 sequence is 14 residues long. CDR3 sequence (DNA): TGCGCCAGCAGCTTAGGAGGGAAAGGCGATACGCAGTATTTT. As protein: CASSLGGKGDTQYF.

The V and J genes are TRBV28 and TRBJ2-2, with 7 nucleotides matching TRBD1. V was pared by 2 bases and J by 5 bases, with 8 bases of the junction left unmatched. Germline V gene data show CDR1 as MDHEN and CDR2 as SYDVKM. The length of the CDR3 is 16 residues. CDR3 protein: CASSLAWDSWTGELFF. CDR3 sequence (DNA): TGTGCCAGCAGTTTAGCTTGGGACAGTTGGACCGGGGAGCTGTTTTTT.

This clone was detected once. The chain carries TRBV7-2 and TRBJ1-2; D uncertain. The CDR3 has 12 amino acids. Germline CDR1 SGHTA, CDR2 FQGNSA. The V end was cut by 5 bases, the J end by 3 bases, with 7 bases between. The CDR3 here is CASSPDYYGYTF. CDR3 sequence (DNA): TGTGCCAGCAGCCCTGACTACTATGGCTACACCTTC.

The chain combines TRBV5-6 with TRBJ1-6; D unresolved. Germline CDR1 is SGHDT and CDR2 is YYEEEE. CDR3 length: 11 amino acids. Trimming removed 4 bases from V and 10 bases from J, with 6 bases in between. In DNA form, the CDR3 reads TGTGCCAGCAGCCGCGAGTCACCCCTCCACTTT. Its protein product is CASSRESPLHF.

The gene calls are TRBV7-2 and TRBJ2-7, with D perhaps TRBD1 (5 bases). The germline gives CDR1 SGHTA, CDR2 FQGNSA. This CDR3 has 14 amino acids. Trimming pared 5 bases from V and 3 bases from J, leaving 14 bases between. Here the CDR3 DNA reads TGTGCCAGCAGCGCGTACAGGTTTTTCTACGAGCAGTACTTC. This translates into CASSAYRFFYEQYF.

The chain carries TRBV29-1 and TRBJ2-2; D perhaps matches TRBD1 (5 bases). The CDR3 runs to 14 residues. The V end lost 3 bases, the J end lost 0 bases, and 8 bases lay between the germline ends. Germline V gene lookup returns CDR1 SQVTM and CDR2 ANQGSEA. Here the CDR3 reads CSVEGLANTGELFF. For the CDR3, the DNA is TGCAGCGTTGAGGGGCTAGCGAACACCGGGGAGCTGTTTTTT.

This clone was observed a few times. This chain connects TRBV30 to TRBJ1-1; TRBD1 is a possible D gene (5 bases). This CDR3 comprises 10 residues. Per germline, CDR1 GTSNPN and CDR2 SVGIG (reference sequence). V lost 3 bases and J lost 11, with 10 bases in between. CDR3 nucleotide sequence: TGTGCCTGGAGGCAGGGTGCGGCTTTCTTT. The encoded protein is CAWRQGAAFF.

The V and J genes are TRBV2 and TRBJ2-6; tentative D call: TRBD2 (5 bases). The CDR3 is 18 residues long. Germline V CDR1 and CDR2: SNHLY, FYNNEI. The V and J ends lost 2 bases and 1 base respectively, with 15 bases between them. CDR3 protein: CASSESSPGNSGANVLTF. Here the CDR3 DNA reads TGTGCCAGCAGTGAATCCTCACCCGGGAATTCTGGGGCCAACGTCCTGACTTTC. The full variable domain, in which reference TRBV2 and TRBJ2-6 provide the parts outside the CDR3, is EPEVTQTPSHQVTQMGQEVILRCVPISNHLYFYWYRQILGQKVEFLVSFYNNEISEKSEIFDDQFSVERPDGSNFTLKIRSTKLEDSAMYFCASSESSPGNSGANVLTFGAGSRLTVL.

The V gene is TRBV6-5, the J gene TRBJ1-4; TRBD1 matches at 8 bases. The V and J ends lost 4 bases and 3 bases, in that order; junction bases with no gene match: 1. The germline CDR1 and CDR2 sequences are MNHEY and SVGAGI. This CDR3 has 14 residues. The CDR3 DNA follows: TGTGCCAGCAGTTCCAGGGGGCCTAATGAAAAACTGTTTTTT. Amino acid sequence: CASSSRGPNEKLFF.

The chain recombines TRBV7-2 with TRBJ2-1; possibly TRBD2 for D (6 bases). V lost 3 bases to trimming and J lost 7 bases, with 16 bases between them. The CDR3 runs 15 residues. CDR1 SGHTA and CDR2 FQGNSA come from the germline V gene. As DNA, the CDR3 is TGTGCCAGCAGCTTGTCAGGAGGGTCTGGGAATGAGCAGTTCTTC. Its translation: CASSLSGGSGNEQFF.

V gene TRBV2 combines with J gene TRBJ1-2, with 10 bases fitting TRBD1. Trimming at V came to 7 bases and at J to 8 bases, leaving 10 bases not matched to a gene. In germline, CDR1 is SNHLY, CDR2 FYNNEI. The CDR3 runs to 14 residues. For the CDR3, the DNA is TGTGCCAGCACTCTTGGACAGGGGGGATACGGCTACACCTTC. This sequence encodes CASTLGQGGYGYTF.

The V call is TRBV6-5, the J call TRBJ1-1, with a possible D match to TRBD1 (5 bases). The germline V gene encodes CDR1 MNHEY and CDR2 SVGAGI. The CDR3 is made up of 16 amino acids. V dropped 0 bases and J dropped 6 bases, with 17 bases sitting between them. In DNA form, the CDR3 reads TGTGCCAGCAGTTACTCTCTACCGACAGTGGCCGCTGAAGCTTTCTTT. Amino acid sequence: CASSYSLPTVAAEAFF.

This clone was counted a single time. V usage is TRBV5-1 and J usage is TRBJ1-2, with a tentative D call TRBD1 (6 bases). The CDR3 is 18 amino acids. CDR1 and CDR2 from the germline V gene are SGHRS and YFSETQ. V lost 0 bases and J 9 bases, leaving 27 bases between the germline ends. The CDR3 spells CASSLESGTSPHDISYTF. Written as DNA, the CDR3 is TGCGCCAGCAGCTTGGAGTCAGGGACAAGCCCACACGATATCAGCTACACCTTC.

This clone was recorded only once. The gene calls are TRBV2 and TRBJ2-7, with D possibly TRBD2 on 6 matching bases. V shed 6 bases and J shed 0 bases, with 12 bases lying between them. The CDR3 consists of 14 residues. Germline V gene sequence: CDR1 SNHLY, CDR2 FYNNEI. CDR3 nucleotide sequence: TGTGCCAGCAGCATGGGACTCAGCTCCTACGAGCAGTACTTC. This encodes CASSMGLSSYEQYF.

The CDR3 is CASSPRGRSENTEAFF. CDR3 DNA: TGTGCCAGCAGCCCCAGGGGACGTTCGGAAAACACTGAAGCTTTCTTT. The rearrangement links TRBV6-6 to TRBJ1-1, with D possibly matching TRBD1 (6 bases). V was shortened by 6 bases and J by 2 bases, with 19 bases between the two germline ends. The germline CDR1 and CDR2 sequences are MNHNY and SVGAGI (reference sequence). This CDR3 is built from 16 residues.

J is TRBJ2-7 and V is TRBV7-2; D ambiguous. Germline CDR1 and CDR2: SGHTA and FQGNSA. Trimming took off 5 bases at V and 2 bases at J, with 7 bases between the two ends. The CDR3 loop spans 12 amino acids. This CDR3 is CASSPSTYEQYF. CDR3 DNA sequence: TGTGCCAGCAGCCCGTCTACCTACGAGCAGTACTTC.

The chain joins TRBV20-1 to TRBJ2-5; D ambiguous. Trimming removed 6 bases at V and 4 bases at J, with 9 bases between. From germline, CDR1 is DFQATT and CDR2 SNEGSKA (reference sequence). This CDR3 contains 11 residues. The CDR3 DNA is TGCAGTGCCAGCAACAGAGAGACCCAGTACTTC. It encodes CSASNRETQYF.

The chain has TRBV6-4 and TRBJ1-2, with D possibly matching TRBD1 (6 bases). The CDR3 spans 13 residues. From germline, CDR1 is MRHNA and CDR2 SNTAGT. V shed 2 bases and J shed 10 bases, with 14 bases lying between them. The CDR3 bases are TGTGCCAGCAGTGACGGGGACACCTCCCTCTACACCTTC. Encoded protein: CASSDGDTSLYTF.

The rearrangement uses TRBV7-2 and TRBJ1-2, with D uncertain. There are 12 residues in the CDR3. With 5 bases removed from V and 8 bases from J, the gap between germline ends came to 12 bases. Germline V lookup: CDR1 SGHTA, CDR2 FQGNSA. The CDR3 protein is CASSPAEGGYTF. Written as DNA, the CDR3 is TGTGCCAGCAGCCCAGCCGAGGGAGGCTACACCTTC.

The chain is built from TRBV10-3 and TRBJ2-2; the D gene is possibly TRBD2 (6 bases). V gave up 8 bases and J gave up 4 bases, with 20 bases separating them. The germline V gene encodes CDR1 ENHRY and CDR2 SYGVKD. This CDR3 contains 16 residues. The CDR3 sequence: CAIRRDSPTTTGELFF. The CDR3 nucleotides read TGTGCCATCCGGCGGGACTCACCAACAACCACCGGGGAGCTGTTTTTT.

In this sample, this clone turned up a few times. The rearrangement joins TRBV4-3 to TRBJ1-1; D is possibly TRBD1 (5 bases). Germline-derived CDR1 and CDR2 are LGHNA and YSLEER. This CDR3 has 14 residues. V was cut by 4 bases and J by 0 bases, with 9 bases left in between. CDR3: CASSRDLVNTEAFF. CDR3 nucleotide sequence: TGCGCCAGCAGCCGGGACTTAGTGAACACTGAAGCTTTCTTT.

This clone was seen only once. This chain's CDR3 is CSVFGQDQSNTEAFF. The DNA of the CDR3 is TGCAGCGTTTTCGGACAGGACCAATCGAACACTGAAGCTTTCTTT. V and J are TRBV29-1 and TRBJ1-1; TRBD1 matches at 7 bases. The CDR3 spans 15 residues. Germline CDR1 reads SQVTM; CDR2 reads ANQGSEA. J gave up 1 base and V 5 bases, and 10 bases lay outside the gene matches.

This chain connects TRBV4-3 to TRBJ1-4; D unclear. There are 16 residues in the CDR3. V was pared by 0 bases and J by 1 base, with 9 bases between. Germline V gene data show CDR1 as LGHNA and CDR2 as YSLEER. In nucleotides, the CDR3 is TGCGCCAGCAGCCAAGATTCTTCCGGAACTAATGAAAAACTGTTTTTT. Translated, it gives CASSQDSSGTNEKLFF.

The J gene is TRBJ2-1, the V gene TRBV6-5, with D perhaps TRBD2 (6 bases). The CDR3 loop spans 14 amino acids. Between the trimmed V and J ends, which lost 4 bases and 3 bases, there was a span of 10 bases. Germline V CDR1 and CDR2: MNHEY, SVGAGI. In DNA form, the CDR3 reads TGTGCCAGCAGTTCGGGACTGGGCTACAATGAGCAGTTCTTC. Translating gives CASSSGLGYNEQFF.

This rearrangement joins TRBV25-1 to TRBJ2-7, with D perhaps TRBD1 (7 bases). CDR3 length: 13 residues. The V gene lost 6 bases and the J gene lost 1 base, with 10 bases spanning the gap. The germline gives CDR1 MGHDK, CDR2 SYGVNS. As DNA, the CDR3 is TGTGCCAGCAGGGGGGGACAGTCCTACGAGCAGTACTTC. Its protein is CASRGGQSYEQYF.

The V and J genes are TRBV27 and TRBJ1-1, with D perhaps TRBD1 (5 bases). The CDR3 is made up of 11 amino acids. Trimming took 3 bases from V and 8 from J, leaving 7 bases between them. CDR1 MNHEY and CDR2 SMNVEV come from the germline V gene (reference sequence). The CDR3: CASSFRGEAFF. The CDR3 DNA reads TGTGCCAGCAGTTTTAGGGGAGAAGCTTTCTTT.

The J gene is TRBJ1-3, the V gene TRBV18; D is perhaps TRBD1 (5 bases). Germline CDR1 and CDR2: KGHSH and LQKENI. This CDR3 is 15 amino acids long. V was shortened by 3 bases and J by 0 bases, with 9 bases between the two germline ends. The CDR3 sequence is CASSPTVGSGNTIYF. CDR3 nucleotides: TGTGCCAGCTCACCGACAGTCGGCTCTGGAAACACCATATATTTT.